The entry that follows covers one T cell receptor (beta chain) sequence. This record comes from a study of T cell changes during pregnancy in multiple sclerosis. Method: immunoSEQ multiplex PCR; TCRdb's copy keeps in-frame clones and lacks some. The sample includes roughly 80,000 clones, roughly 94% of them seen just once. This sequence originates from a female donor with multiple sclerosis, enrolled in a pregnancy study. The sample in question was peripheral blood, obtained before pregnancy.

The CDR3 loop reads CASSLGPGNTEAFF. CDR3 sequence (DNA): TGCGCCAGCAGCTTGGGGCCAGGAAACACTGAAGCTTTCTTT. The genes are TRBV5-1 and TRBJ1-1; D unclear. V lost 0 bases to trimming and J lost 2 bases, with 8 bases between them. Germline values: CDR1 SGHRS, CDR2 YFSETQ. CDR3 length: 14 amino acids.